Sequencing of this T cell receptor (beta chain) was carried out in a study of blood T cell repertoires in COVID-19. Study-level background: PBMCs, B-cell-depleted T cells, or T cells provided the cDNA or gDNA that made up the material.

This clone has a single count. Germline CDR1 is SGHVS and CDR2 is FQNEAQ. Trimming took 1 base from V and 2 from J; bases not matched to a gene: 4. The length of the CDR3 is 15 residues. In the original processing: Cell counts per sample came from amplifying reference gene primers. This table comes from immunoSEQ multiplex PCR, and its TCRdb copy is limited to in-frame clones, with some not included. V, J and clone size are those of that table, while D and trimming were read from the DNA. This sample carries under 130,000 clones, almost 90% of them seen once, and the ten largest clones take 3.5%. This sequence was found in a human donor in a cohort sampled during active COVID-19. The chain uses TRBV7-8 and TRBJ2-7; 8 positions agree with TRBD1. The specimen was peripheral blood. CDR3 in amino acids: CASSLEEDRAYEQYF. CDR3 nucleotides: TGTGCCAGCAGCTTAGAAGAGGACAGGGCCTACGAGCAGTACTTC. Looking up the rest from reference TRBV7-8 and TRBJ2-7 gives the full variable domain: GAGVSQSPRYKVAKRGQDVALRCDPISGHVSLFWYQQALGQGPEFLTYFQNEAQLDKSGLPSDRFFAERPEGSVSTLKIQRTQQEDSAVYLCASSLEEDRAYEQYFGPGTRLTVT.